This TCR beta chain originates from a study of a mutant IDH1 vaccine in newly diagnosed glioma. Study in general: Previous care, which was radiotherapy, temozolomide, or both, most often involved both.

This sample's time point: week 35, safety follow-up. The vaccine gave 300 ug of a 20-mer mutant IDH1 peptide subcutaneously per dose. The patients received vaccinations eight times, in weeks 1, 3, 5, 7, 11, 15, 19 and 23. Some clones are missing from TCRdb's copy, which holds only in-frame ones; the method was immunoSEQ multiplex PCR. Among 40,000 to 55,000 clones listed, less than 80% were seen once. Study-wide points: Patients showed vaccine-induced immune responses at a rate of roughly 93%.

V lost 6 bases and J lost 1, with 12 bases in between. The CDR3 sequence is 14 residues long. Germline V lookup: CDR1 KGHSH, CDR2 LQKENI. This clone appeared once. Its antigen is not identified. Sequences were derived from PBMCs, sampled from a glioma patient whose treatment included an IDH1 peptide vaccine. V is TRBV18 and J is TRBJ1-1, with D hard to call. The TCR was taken from a middle-aged man with glioma. CDR3: CASSNQEGNTEAFF. CDR3 coding DNA: TGTGCCAGCTCCAACCAGGAGGGGAACACTGAAGCTTTCTTT.